The 3 T cell receptor beta chains listed next were all sequenced from one sample in a study of vaccination and CD4 T cells after COVID-19. These receptors have no known antigen. Sample treatment: approximately nine-day PBMC culture with coronavirus spike peptide pools or control peptides (ViraFEST assay). The Oncomine TCR Beta short-read assay was applied to DNA of cultured CD4+ T cells. One entry per CDR3 protein results from TCRdb running MiXCR on the PCR reads. The repertoire holds roughly 19,000 distinct CDR3 sequences, with 60% to 75% as singletons. The sample comprised CD4+ T cells from blood, cultured in vitro. The receptors were sampled from a human donor who had recovered from COVID-19.

This CDR3 reads CASTEIMGRAGYTF. The CDR3, as DNA: TGTGCCAGTACCGAGATAATGGGCCGCGCTGGCTACACCTTC. This rearrangement joins TRBV19 to TRBJ1-2; unclear D gene. V was cut by 7 bases and J by 7 bases, with 19 bases left in between. This CDR3 contains 14 residues. CDR1 is LNHDA, CDR2 SQIVND, per germline (reference sequence).

This clonotype was seen a handful of times. The gene calls are TRBV7-2 and TRBJ1-1; 8 bases align to TRBD1. This CDR3 contains 15 residues. Germline CDR1 and CDR2: SGHTA and FQGNSA. The junction had 4 bases not matched to a gene; V was cut back by 4 bases and J by 0 bases. CDR3 in DNA: TGTGCCAGCAGCTGGAGGACAGGGATGAACACTGAAGCTTTCTTT. It is translated as CASSWRTGMNTEAFF.

The V call is TRBV20-1, the J call TRBJ2-3; 9 bases agree with TRBD1. Germline V CDR1 and CDR2: DFQATT, SNEGSKA (reference sequence). CDR3 length equals 16 residues. Unmatched junction bases numbered 7, after V lost 1 base and J lost 2 bases. CDR3 bases: TGCAGTGCTAGAGGTGGCGGACAGGGGTACACAGATACGCAGTATTTT. As protein: CSARGGGQGYTDTQYF.